The TCR beta chain under discussion was sequenced for a study of a mutant IDH1 vaccine in newly diagnosed glioma. On the study more broadly: Treated individuals were roughly 62% male and about 40% female, averaging approximately 40 years of age.

On this clone: Its specificity is unknown.

The germline V gene has CDR1 SGHTA and CDR2 FQGNSA. The V end was cut by 1 base, the J end by 0 bases, with 10 bases between. The CDR3 totals 17 residues. Sequencing was performed with immunoSEQ multiplex PCR; in TCRdb, only in-frame clones are kept and a portion is missing. The data contain 25,000 or so clones, roughly 80% of them singletons. The time point: week 5, during vaccination. The investigators gave 300 ug of mutant IDH1 20-mer peptide in each vaccine dose, together with topical imiquimod. Source: PBMCs, taken from a glioma patient whose treatment included an IDH1 peptide vaccine. The V call is TRBV7-2, the J call TRBJ2-6, with D perhaps TRBD1 (5 bases). The sequence derives from a man aged 35 to 55 with glioma. Some clones in this sample may be carry-over from other donors' samples. As DNA, the CDR3 is TGTGCCAGCAGCTTAGGTAACAGGTACTCTGGGGCCAACGTCCTGACTTTC. As protein: CASSLGNRYSGANVLTF.